This T cell receptor (beta chain) was sequenced for a study of blood T cells in healthy people across ages. Study results and caveats: Researchers report that TCR beta diversity correlated strongly with naive T cell percentage. Significant beta diversity loss was already apparent by age 40, declining roughly linearly.

The authors ran a second PCR of roughly 7 to 11 cycles using a sample-barcoded 5' primer and a J-beta primer mix. Every cDNA molecule carried a tag from a template-switch adaptor bearing 12 random nucleotides. TCRdb passed the 5' RACE reads through MiXCR, listing each CDR3 protein once. The sample consists of more than 650,000 distinct CDR3 sequences, over 20% of them appearing once. Germline V gene data show CDR1 as DFQATT and CDR2 as SNEGSKA (reference sequence). The CDR3 length is 12 residues. V shed 5 bases and J shed 6 bases, with 13 bases lying between them. In regard to this clonotype: Its antigen is not identified.

Sequencing was performed on blood. The TCR comes from a man aged 65-85 years in good health. The chain employs TRBV20-1 and TRBJ1-2; D gene unclear. The CDR3 DNA reads TGCAGTGCTCCTCGGAACCAGGATGGCTACACCTTC. Translation gives CSAPRNQDGYTF.